Listed below are T cell receptor beta chains from one sample, sequenced in a study of OX40 agonist ivuxolimab in advanced cancers. The protocol was immunoSEQ multiplex PCR, while the TCRdb copy is restricted to in-frame clones and leaves out a portion. The sample carries tens of thousands of clones, around nine tenths recorded once. Here the sequenced sample was CD4+ or CD8+ T cells sorted from blood, taken in a trial of the OX40 agonist ivuxolimab. These TCRs come from an adult with an advanced solid tumor such as melanoma, head and neck, liver or kidney cancer. Each CDR3 is given with its conserved first and last residue. Fields, in order: CDR3 DNA, CDR3 protein, D gene, V gene, J gene, clone size. The D gene is left open where the match is weak. The size of a clone is reported for some rows only, either as once, few or many, or as a class for expanded clones.

CDR3nt: TGTGCCAGCAGTTACTCTCTAGGAAGCTCCTACAATGAGCAGTTCTTC
CDR3aa: CASSYSLGSSYNEQFF
d_gene: .
v_gene: TRBV6-5
j_gene: TRBJ2-1
abundance: .

CDR3nt: TGTGCCAGCAGCGTAGCGGGGCAGCCCTCTGGAAACACCATATATTTT
CDR3aa: CASSVAGQPSGNTIYF
d_gene: .
v_gene: TRBV9
j_gene: TRBJ1-3
abundance: .

CDR3nt: TGCGCCAGCAGCTTGGGGGGACTAGGAGGTATAGACATTCAGTACTTC
CDR3aa: CASSLGGLGGIDIQYF
d_gene: TRBD2
v_gene: TRBV5-1
j_gene: TRBJ2-4
abundance: .

CDR3nt: TGTGCCAGCAGTCCCCAGGGCAGTAACACTGAAGCTTTCTTT
CDR3aa: CASSPQGSNTEAFF
d_gene: .
v_gene: TRBV6-5
j_gene: TRBJ1-1
abundance: once

CDR3nt: TGCGCCAGCAGCAGTGGAGACATCGCATACAATGAGCAGTTCTTC
CDR3aa: CASSSGDIAYNEQFF
d_gene: .
v_gene: TRBV5-1
j_gene: TRBJ2-1
abundance: .

CDR3nt: TGTGCCAGCAGGTCCGACAGTCACGAGCAGTACTTC
CDR3aa: CASRSDSHEQYF
d_gene: .
v_gene: TRBV6-1
j_gene: TRBJ2-7
abundance: .

CDR3nt: TGTGCCAGCAGCATACAGGGGGACACTGAAGCTTTCTTT
CDR3aa: CASSIQGDTEAFF
d_gene: TRBD1
v_gene: TRBV7-9
j_gene: TRBJ1-1
abundance: once

CDR3nt: TGTGCCAGCAGGGCCAGGTCGTTTTATGGCTACACCTTC
CDR3aa: CASRARSFYGYTF
d_gene: .
v_gene: TRBV27
j_gene: TRBJ1-2
abundance: few

CDR3nt: TGTGCCAGCAGCCCTGACTGGGGGGATTCACCCCTCCACTTT
CDR3aa: CASSPDWGDSPLHF
d_gene: .
v_gene: TRBV7-9
j_gene: TRBJ1-6
abundance: .

CDR3nt: TGTGCCAGCAGTTTACGCGCCCCCGGGGAGCTGTTTTTT
CDR3aa: CASSLRAPGELFF
d_gene: .
v_gene: TRBV7-3
j_gene: TRBJ2-2
abundance: .

CDR3nt: TGTGCAAGTCGCTCCCTCGGGACAGGGGCCAACCGCACAGATACGCAGTATTTT
CDR3aa: CASRSLGTGANRTDTQYF
d_gene: .
v_gene: TRBV12-2
j_gene: TRBJ2-3
abundance: .

CDR3nt: TGTGCCAGCAGCTCGGGTTTTTACGAGCAGTACTTC
CDR3aa: CASSSGFYEQYF
d_gene: .
v_gene: TRBV7-2
j_gene: TRBJ2-7
abundance: .

CDR3nt: TGCGCCAGCAGCTTTGGGGGGCTCCCCTCCTACGAGCAGTACTTC
CDR3aa: CASSFGGLPSYEQYF
d_gene: .
v_gene: TRBV5-1
j_gene: TRBJ2-7
abundance: .

CDR3nt: TGCGCCAGCAGCTTTCAAAGCGGGAGGAACACCGGGGAGCTGTTTTTT
CDR3aa: CASSFQSGRNTGELFF
d_gene: TRBD2
v_gene: TRBV5-1
j_gene: TRBJ2-2
abundance: few

CDR3nt: TGTGCCAGCAGTTCCTCGGCGCTAGCCGAGACCGGGGAGCTGTTTTTT
CDR3aa: CASSSSALAETGELFF
d_gene: .
v_gene: TRBV27
j_gene: TRBJ2-2
abundance: .

CDR3nt: TGTGCCAGCAGCCCGGGACAGGGGGTGGAGCAGTACTTC
CDR3aa: CASSPGQGVEQYF
d_gene: TRBD1
v_gene: TRBV7-6
j_gene: TRBJ2-7
abundance: .

CDR3nt: TGTGCCAGCAGTGCCAGGGGGACCGGGGAGCTGTTTTTT
CDR3aa: CASSARGTGELFF
d_gene: TRBD1
v_gene: TRBV28
j_gene: TRBJ2-2
abundance: .

CDR3nt: TGTGCCAGCAGTCCCCGCCCAGGGAACACCGGGGAGCTGTTTTTT
CDR3aa: CASSPRPGNTGELFF
d_gene: .
v_gene: TRBV25-1
j_gene: TRBJ2-2
abundance: .

CDR3nt: TGTGCCAGCAGCTTACAGTCGGGGGCAGAGACCCAGTACTTC
CDR3aa: CASSLQSGAETQYF
d_gene: .
v_gene: TRBV7-2
j_gene: TRBJ2-5
abundance: .